These 16 T cell receptor beta chains share one sample of origin, sequenced in a study of beta chain features in type 1 diabetes. Reverse transcription of all isolated RNA meant that expressed TCRB transcripts were sequenced. Sequenced by immunoSEQ multiplex PCR; TCRdb stores in-frame clones only, minus some. The sample holds about 620,000 clones, about 16% seen once. The sequenced material came from naive CD4+ T cells from blood. The receptors derive from a man in his late teens or twenties in good health.

J is TRBJ2-7 and V is TRBV7-3; D possibly corresponds to TRBD1 (6 bases). Trimming stripped 5 bases from V and 0 bases from J, with 17 bases between. The CDR3 has 16 amino acids. Germline CDR1 and CDR2: SGHTA and FQGTGA. CDR3 in amino acids: CASSPVGTPVSYEQYF. The CDR3, as DNA: TGTGCCAGCAGCCCAGTCGGGACACCAGTCTCCTACGAGCAGTACTTC.

J is TRBJ1-1 and V is TRBV6-5; 8 nucleotides line up with TRBD1. CDR1 and CDR2 from the germline V gene are MNHEY and SVGAGI. J gave up 1 base and V 6 bases, and 4 bases lay outside the gene matches. This CDR3 is 14 amino acids long. CDR3: CASRQGTGNTEAFF. The CDR3 coding sequence is TGTGCCAGCAGACAAGGGACAGGGAACACTGAAGCTTTCTTT.

This clone was observed a handful of times. The chain combines TRBV5-1 with TRBJ2-7; 9 bases are shared with TRBD1. V lost 5 bases to trimming and J lost 5 bases; unmatched junction nucleotides: 14. This CDR3 is built from 16 residues. Germline V CDR1 and CDR2: SGHRS, YFSETQ. CDR3 in DNA: TGCGCCAGCAGATACTCCCCGGGACAGGGTAGGAACGAGCAGTACTTC. Its protein product is CASRYSPGQGRNEQYF. Full variable domain (missing parts from reference TRBV5-1 and TRBJ2-7): KAGVTQTPRYLIKTRGQQVTLSCSPISGHRSVSWYQQTPGQGLQFLFEYFSETQRNKGNFPGRFSGRQFSNSRSEMNVSTLELGDSALYLCASRYSPGQGRNEQYFGPGTRLTVT.

The CDR3, as DNA: TGTGCCAGCAATTGGCGGGAGGGCGGCGAGCAGTACTTC. Residues: CASNWREGGEQYF. The chain combines TRBV9 with TRBJ2-7; TRBD2 agrees at 9 bases. CDR1 is SGDLS and CDR2 is YYNGEE in the germline V gene. Trimming cost V 6 bases and J 6 bases; bases outside gene matches: 7. The CDR3 is made up of 13 amino acids.

The J gene is TRBJ1-1, the V gene TRBV27; a possible D gene is TRBD1 (5 bases). V lost 0 bases and J 6 bases, leaving 14 bases between the germline ends. In germline, CDR1 is MNHEY, CDR2 SMNVEV (reference sequence). This CDR3 contains 15 residues. Here the CDR3 reads CASSLSRDRGAEAFF. DNA for the CDR3: TGTGCCAGCAGTTTATCAAGGGACCGCGGTGCTGAAGCTTTCTTT.

The V gene is TRBV5-1, the J gene TRBJ2-7; maybe TRBD1 (5 bases). Germline V lookup: CDR1 SGHRS, CDR2 YFSETQ. The ends were cut back, 0 bases at V and 1 base at J, with 11 bases in the middle. The CDR3 is 15 amino acids. CDR3 sequence: CASSLAQGNSYEQYF. The CDR3, as DNA: TGCGCCAGCAGCTTGGCGCAGGGTAATTCCTACGAGCAGTACTTC.

The rearrangement links TRBV10-3 to TRBJ1-2, with D possibly being TRBD1 (6 bases). The germline CDR1 and CDR2 sequences are ENHRY and SYGVKD. This CDR3 contains 15 residues. V shed 4 bases and J shed 1 base, with 13 bases lying between them. In DNA form, the CDR3 reads TGTGCCATCAGTGGTTCGGGACAACTTAACTATGGCTACACCTTC. This sequence encodes CAISGSGQLNYGYTF.

This clone was seen a handful of times. The chain joins TRBV9 to TRBJ1-1, with 7 bases that match TRBD1. CDR1 and CDR2 from the germline V gene are SGDLS and YYNGEE. With 4 bases clipped from V and 1 base from J, the junction kept 25 bases outside the gene matches. The length of the CDR3 is 21 residues. DNA of the CDR3: TGTGCCAGCAGCTCGGGACAGCCAACTAGATTAAGTGTAGTAAGGAACACTGAAGCTTTCTTT. Amino acid sequence: CASSSGQPTRLSVVRNTEAFF.

This chain connects TRBV29-1 to TRBJ1-5, with TRBD1 as a possible D gene (5 bases). CDR1 is SQVTM, CDR2 ANQGSEA, per germline. V lost 4 bases and J 2 bases, leaving 12 bases between the germline ends. The CDR3 is made up of 14 amino acids. The CDR3 protein is CSVVGGNGNQPQHF. As DNA, the CDR3 is TGCAGCGTTGTTGGGGGGAATGGCAATCAGCCCCAGCATTTT.

The rearrangement joins TRBV9 to TRBJ1-1, with D possibly TRBD1 on 5 matching bases. From germline, CDR1 is SGDLS and CDR2 YYNGEE. Trimming left V 4 bases short and J 8 bases short, with 18 bases between. The CDR3 consists of 14 residues. The CDR3 DNA is TGTGCCAGCAGCCCCCCCGGGGCCGGGGTGGAAGCTTTCTTT. Amino acid sequence: CASSPPGAGVEAFF.

This clone was observed a handful of times. This chain uses TRBV5-4 with TRBJ1-2; D call uncertain. V lost 4 bases to trimming and J lost 4 bases, with 14 bases between them. The V gene's germline CDR1 is SGHNT and CDR2 YYREEE (reference sequence). CDR3 length: 14 residues. CDR3 amino acids: CASSLGVQFYGYTF. In nucleotides, the CDR3 is TGTGCCAGCAGCCTTGGGGTACAGTTCTATGGCTACACCTTC.

This clone occurred a few times. The chain couples TRBV2 to TRBJ2-3; 7 nucleotides line up with TRBD1. CDR1 SNHLY and CDR2 FYNNEI come from the germline V gene. Germline trimming cut 4 bases from V and 2 bases from J; bases unmatched to any gene: 6. The CDR3 loop spans 15 amino acids. For the CDR3, the DNA is TGTGCCAGCAGTGGGCAGGGGGTATCCACAGATACGCAGTATTTT. It is translated as CASSGQGVSTDTQYF.

The chain recombines TRBV10-3 with TRBJ1-5; D is unclear. CDR1 and CDR2 (germline): ENHRY, SYGVKD. Trimming left V 5 bases short and J 2 bases short, with 13 bases between. The CDR3 is made up of 15 amino acids. This CDR3 is CAISSLGVGNQPQHF. The DNA for the CDR3 is TGTGCCATCAGTTCTTTGGGTGTTGGCAATCAGCCCCAGCATTTT.

With respect to this clone: The identical CDR3 is also encoded by other nucleotide sequences in the sample. The chain combines TRBV5-1 with TRBJ1-1; D uncertain. The CDR3 contains 13 residues. Trimming took 4 bases from V and 1 from J, leaving 8 bases between them. The germline V gene encodes CDR1 SGHRS and CDR2 YFSETQ. CDR3 region: CASSPGPNTEAFF. The CDR3 region has the DNA TGCGCCAGCAGCCCCGGACCGAACACTGAAGCTTTCTTT.

The chain joins TRBV18 to TRBJ2-1, with a possible D match to TRBD1 (5 bases). The V end lost 2 bases, the J end lost 1 base, and 15 bases lay between the germline ends. The V gene's germline CDR1 is KGHSH and CDR2 LQKENI. The CDR3 is 17 amino acids. CDR3 in DNA: TGTGCCAGCTCACCAGGGGCCAGGAGACGATCCTACAATGAGCAGTTCTTC. It specifies CASSPGARRRSYNEQFF.

In its sample, this clone was seen a few times. This CDR3 is CASSLRQSTEAFF. The DNA of the CDR3 is TGTGCCAGCAGTTTAAGACAGAGCACTGAAGCTTTCTTT. The V and J genes are TRBV6-5 and TRBJ1-1, with D perhaps matching TRBD1 (5 bases). Germline values: CDR1 MNHEY, CDR2 SVGAGI. V was shortened by 4 bases and J by 4 bases, with 10 bases between the two germline ends. This CDR3 spans 13 amino acids.